This TCR beta chain appears in the sequencing data of a study of a mutant IDH1 vaccine in newly diagnosed glioma. The wider study: Patients were started on vaccination 4-6 weeks after radiotherapy alone, or with temozolomide cycles.

On this clone itself: Its antigen is unidentified.

Study conclusions and caveats: Pseudoprogression apparently tracked independently of changes in top peripheral T cell clonotypes. Immune responses induced by the vaccine were seen in roughly 93% of patients, spanning multiple MHC alleles.

Indicated time point: week 5, during vaccination. Vaccination used 300 ug of mutant IDH1 20-mer peptide per dose, with topical imiquimod. Unmatched junction bases numbered 7, after V lost 0 bases and J lost 3 bases. The CDR3 is 18 amino acids. Germline assignment: CDR1 LGHNT and CDR2 FRNRAP. Only in-frame clones appear in the TCRdb table, and some are missing; sequencing was by immunoSEQ multiplex PCR. The table records around 42,000 clones, approximately 83% of them present only once. The source is a man aged 35-49 years with glioma. The material was PBMCs, obtained from a glioma patient whose treatment included an IDH1 peptide vaccine. This chain uses TRBV12-5 with TRBJ2-7; 14 nucleotides line up with TRBD2. CDR3 nucleotide sequence: TGTGCTAGTGGTTTGGTGTTGACCGGGACTAGCGGGAGCTACGAGCAGTACTTC. This codes for CASGLVLTGTSGSYEQYF.